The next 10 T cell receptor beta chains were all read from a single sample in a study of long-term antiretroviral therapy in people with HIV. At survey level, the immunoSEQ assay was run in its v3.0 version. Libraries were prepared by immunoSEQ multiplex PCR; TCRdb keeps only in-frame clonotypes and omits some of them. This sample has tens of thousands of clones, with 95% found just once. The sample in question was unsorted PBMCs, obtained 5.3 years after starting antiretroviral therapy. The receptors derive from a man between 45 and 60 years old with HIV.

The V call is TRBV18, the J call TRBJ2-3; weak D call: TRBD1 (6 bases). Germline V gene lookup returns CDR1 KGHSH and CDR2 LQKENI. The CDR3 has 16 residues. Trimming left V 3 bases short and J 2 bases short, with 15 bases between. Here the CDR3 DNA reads TGTGCCAGCTCACCCCGACAGGCCCCCAACACAGATACGCAGTATTTT. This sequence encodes CASSPRQAPNTDTQYF.

CDR3: CASSPMWGYTGELFF. CDR3 nucleotides: TGTGCCAGCAGCCCGATGTGGGGATACACCGGGGAGCTGTTTTTT. The chain uses TRBV11-2 and TRBJ2-2; D is ambiguous. Per germline, CDR1 SGHAT and CDR2 FQNNGV. The CDR3 is 15 amino acids. Trimming pared 5 bases from V and 3 bases from J, leaving 13 bases between.

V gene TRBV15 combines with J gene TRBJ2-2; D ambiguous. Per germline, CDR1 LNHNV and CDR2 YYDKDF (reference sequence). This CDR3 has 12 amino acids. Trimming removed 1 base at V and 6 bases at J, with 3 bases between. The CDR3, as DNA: TGTGCCACCAGCAGAGGGCCCGGGGAGCTGTTTTTT. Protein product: CATSRGPGELFF.

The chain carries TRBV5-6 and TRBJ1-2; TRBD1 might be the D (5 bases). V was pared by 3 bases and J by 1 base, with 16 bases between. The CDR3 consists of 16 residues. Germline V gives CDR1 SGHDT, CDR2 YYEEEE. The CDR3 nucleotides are TGTGCCAGCAGCTCAATTAGTCGGGGGGGTAACTATGGCTACACCTTC. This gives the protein CASSSISRGGNYGYTF.

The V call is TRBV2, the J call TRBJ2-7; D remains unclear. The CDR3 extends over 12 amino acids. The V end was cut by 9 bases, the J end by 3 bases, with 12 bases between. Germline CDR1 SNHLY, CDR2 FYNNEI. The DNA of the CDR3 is TGTGCCAGTAAGCTACAGATCTACGAGCAGTACTTC. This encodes CASKLQIYEQYF.

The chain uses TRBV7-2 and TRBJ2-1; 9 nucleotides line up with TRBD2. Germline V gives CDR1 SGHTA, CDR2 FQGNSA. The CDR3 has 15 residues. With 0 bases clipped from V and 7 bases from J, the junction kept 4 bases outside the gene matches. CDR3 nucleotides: TGTGCCAGCAGCTTAGCGCGCGGGGGGGCAAATGAGCAGTTCTTC. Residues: CASSLARGGANEQFF.

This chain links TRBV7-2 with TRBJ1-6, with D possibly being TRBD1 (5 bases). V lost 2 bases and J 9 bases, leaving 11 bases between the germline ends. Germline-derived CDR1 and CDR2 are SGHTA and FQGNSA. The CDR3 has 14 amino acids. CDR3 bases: TGTGCCAGCAGCTTACGGTCAGGGTTTTCACCCCTCCACTTT. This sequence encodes CASSLRSGFSPLHF.

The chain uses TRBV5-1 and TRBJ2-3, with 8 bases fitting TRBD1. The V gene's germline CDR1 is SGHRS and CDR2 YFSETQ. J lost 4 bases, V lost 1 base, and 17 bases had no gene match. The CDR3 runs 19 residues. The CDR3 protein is CASSLMSASGQAIPDTQYF. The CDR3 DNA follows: TGCGCCAGCAGCTTGATGTCGGCCTCGGGACAGGCCATCCCAGATACGCAGTATTTT.

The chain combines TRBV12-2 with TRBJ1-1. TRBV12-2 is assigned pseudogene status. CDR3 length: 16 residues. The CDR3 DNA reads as TGTGCAAGTCGCTTAGCGGTTAGGGACTGGAACACTGAAGCTTTCTTT. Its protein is CASRLAVRDWNTEAFF.

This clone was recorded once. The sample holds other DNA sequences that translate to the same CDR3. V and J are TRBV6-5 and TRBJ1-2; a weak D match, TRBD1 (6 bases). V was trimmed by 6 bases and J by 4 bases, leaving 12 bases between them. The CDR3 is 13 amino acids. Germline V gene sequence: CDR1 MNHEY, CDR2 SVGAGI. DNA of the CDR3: TGTGCCAGCAGCCCACAGGGCGGCTATGGCTACACCTTC. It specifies CASSPQGGYGYTF.